These 22 T cell receptor beta chains were sequenced from one sample in a study of beta chain features in type 1 diabetes. General study results and limits: The study found moderately but significantly shorter TCRB CDR3s in all four CD4+ subsets of Type 1 diabetes patients.

Antigens for these TCRs are unknown. Expressed TCRB transcripts got sequenced, as all isolated RNA was reverse transcribed. Clones were sequenced by immunoSEQ multiplex PCR, and TCRdb holds only the in-frame ones, with some missing. Altogether roughly 140,000 clones are present, 10% being singletons, with the ten largest covering under 0.55%. Input material: central memory CD4+ T cells from blood. The receptors here all came from a man aged 30-40 years with type 1 diabetes.

This clone was counted between two and nine times. The J gene is TRBJ2-7, the V gene TRBV11-3; D gene ambiguous. This CDR3 region has 14 residues. Germline V gene data show CDR1 as SGHNT and CDR2 as YENEEA. Trimming removed 5 bases from V and 7 bases from J, with 18 bases in between. CDR3 DNA sequence: TGTGCCAGCAGCCCGCCGGGTTCATACGGGGAGCAGTACTTC. This translates into CASSPPGSYGEQYF.

The rearrangement joins TRBV5-4 to TRBJ2-2; the D gene is possibly TRBD1 (5 bases). V was clipped by 1 base and J by 0 bases, with 10 bases between them. CDR3 length equals 16 residues. Looked up from germline, CDR1 is SGHNT and CDR2 is YYREEE (reference sequence). Written as DNA, the CDR3 is TGTGCCAGCAGCTTGTGGCAGGGCGCGAACACCGGGGAGCTGTTTTTT. This codes for CASSLWQGANTGELFF. Drawing the rest from reference TRBV5-4 and TRBJ2-2, the complete variable domain is ETGVTQSPTHLIKTRGQQVTLRCSSQSGHNTVSWYQQALGQGPQFIFQYYREEENGRGNFPPRFSGLQFPNYSSELNVNALELDDSALYLCASSLWQGANTGELFFGEGSRLTVL.

This clone showed up just a few times. The rearrangement uses TRBV4-3 and TRBJ2-2; a weak D match, TRBD1 (5 bases). In germline, CDR1 is LGHNA, CDR2 YSLEER. V lost 8 bases to trimming and J lost 2 bases, with 12 bases between them. The CDR3 contains 14 residues. CDR3 residues: CASSTTANTGELFF. In DNA, the CDR3 is TGCGCCAGCTCAACGACAGCCAACACCGGGGAGCTGTTTTTT.

This clone turned up a few times. V and J are TRBV4-3 and TRBJ2-7, with 7 bases matching TRBD1. V shed 1 base and J 2 bases; nucleotides not matched to a gene: 8. The CDR3 runs 16 residues. Germline V gene data show CDR1 as LGHNA and CDR2 as YSLEER. The CDR3 region is CASSQGSRDSAYEQYF. Written as DNA, the CDR3 is TGCGCCAGCAGCCAAGGAAGCCGGGACAGTGCCTACGAGCAGTACTTC.

The V and J genes are TRBV28 and TRBJ2-5, with TRBD1 matching over 8 bases. The J segment lost 2 bases and the V segment lost 0 bases, leaving 2 bases of the junction unmatched. The CDR3 loop spans 15 amino acids. The germline gives CDR1 MDHEN, CDR2 SYDVKM. In DNA, the CDR3 is TGTGCCAGCAGTTTATGGGGGGACAGGCAAGAGACCCAGTACTTC. Residues: CASSLWGDRQETQYF.

This clone was found a few times. This chain uses TRBV2 with TRBJ2-7; 9 bases match TRBD1. The V gene's germline CDR1 is SNHLY and CDR2 FYNNEI. Trimming removed 7 bases from V and 2 bases from J; junction bases left unmatched: 6. The CDR3 spans 14 residues. CDR3 in amino acids: CASKPGTGPYEQYF. CDR3 DNA: TGTGCCAGCAAGCCCGGGACAGGGCCCTACGAGCAGTACTTC.

This chain links TRBV25-1 with TRBJ1-1, with unresolved D. This CDR3 has 16 amino acids. Deletions cut 1 base from V and 6 bases from J, with 18 bases between. Germline V gene lookup returns CDR1 MGHDK and CDR2 SYGVNS. The CDR3 coding sequence is TGTGCCAGCAGTGAATTCTGGACTCAGGTCGGAGCTGAAGCTTTCTTT. Amino acid sequence: CASSEFWTQVGAEAFF.

This clone was seen a few times. The chain carries TRBV5-4 and TRBJ2-1; 11 nucleotides align to TRBD2. The CDR3 runs to 15 residues. Germline-derived CDR1 and CDR2 are SGHNT and YYREEE (reference sequence). J gave up 7 bases and V 2 bases, and 5 bases lay outside the gene matches. The DNA for the CDR3 is TGTGCCAGCAGCTTATTAACTAGCGGGAGTAATGAGCAGTTCTTC. Protein: CASSLLTSGSNEQFF.

This clone came up a few times. The chain couples TRBV4-3 to TRBJ2-1; D is unresolved. The CDR3 has 16 residues. Trimming removed 4 bases at V and 0 bases at J, with 13 bases between. Per germline, CDR1 LGHNA and CDR2 YSLEER. CDR3 in DNA: TGCGCCAGCAGCCGGCAGTGGCCCATCTCCTACAATGAGCAGTTCTTC. Protein product: CASSRQWPISYNEQFF.

This clone was picked up a small number of times. The J gene is TRBJ1-2, the V gene TRBV4-1; D is possibly TRBD1 (5 bases). CDR1 and CDR2 from the germline V gene are MGHRA and YSYEKL. There are 14 residues in the CDR3. V dropped 8 bases and J dropped 4 bases, with 17 bases sitting between them. The CDR3 nucleotides read TGCGCCAGCGGACACCGCGGGGATCTCTATGGCTACACCTTC. Translation gives CASGHRGDLYGYTF.

The chain carries TRBV2 and TRBJ2-7, with TRBD2 as a possible D gene (5 bases). The CDR3 extends over 13 amino acids. Germline values: CDR1 SNHLY, CDR2 FYNNEI. The V gene lost 2 bases and the J gene lost 6 bases, with 11 bases spanning the gap. CDR3 region: CASSEIGGGEQYF. CDR3 DNA: TGTGCCAGCAGTGAAATAGGAGGCGGCGAGCAGTACTTC.

The chain recombines TRBV6-1 with TRBJ2-1; TRBD2 matches at 10 bases. Germline CDR1 is MNHNS and CDR2 is SASEGT. CDR3 length: 13 amino acids. The trim removed 4 bases at V and 9 bases at J, leaving 3 bases unmatched. The CDR3 spells CASSVTSGTEQFF. CDR3 nucleotide sequence: TGTGCCAGCAGTGTAACTAGCGGGACTGAGCAGTTCTTC.

The J gene is TRBJ2-1, the V gene TRBV7-3; 8 positions match TRBD2. Germline CDR1 is SGHTA and CDR2 is FQGTGA. CDR3 length: 12 amino acids. The V and J ends lost 6 bases and 9 bases, in that order; junction bases with no gene match: 4. The CDR3 coding sequence is TGTGCCAGCAGTCGAACTAGCGGTGAGCAGTTCTTC. Residues: CASSRTSGEQFF.

The chain employs TRBV28 and TRBJ1-1, with D maybe TRBD1 (5 bases). The CDR3 has 14 amino acids. The V and J ends lost 5 bases and 1 base respectively, with 11 bases between them. Germline CDR1 is MDHEN and CDR2 is SYDVKM. The CDR3 loop is CASSILTGNTEAFF. In nucleotides, the CDR3 is TGTGCCAGCAGTATCCTCACAGGGAACACTGAAGCTTTCTTT.

This clone showed up just a few times. This chain joins TRBV18 and TRBJ2-7; 8 nucleotides align to TRBD1. Germline V gene lookup returns CDR1 KGHSH and CDR2 LQKENI. V gave up 3 bases and J gave up 6 bases; unmatched junction bases: 7. This CDR3 has 14 amino acids. CDR3: CASSPGQGAFEQYF. As DNA, the CDR3 is TGTGCCAGCTCACCGGGGCAGGGGGCCTTCGAGCAGTACTTC.

About this clone: Other DNA sequences in this specimen translate into the identical CDR3. CDR3 DNA: TGCGCCAGCAGCCTAGTTGGGACTAGCGTTGAGACCCAGTACTTC. It encodes CASSLVGTSVETQYF. This chain connects TRBV5-1 to TRBJ2-5; 10 nucleotides align to TRBD2. The CDR3 has 15 residues. CDR1 SGHRS and CDR2 YFSETQ come from the germline V gene. J lost 5 bases, V lost 4 bases, and 8 bases had no gene match.

Only a few counts were recorded for this clone. This chain uses TRBV5-1 with TRBJ2-6; perhaps TRBD2 as D (6 bases). CDR1 SGHRS and CDR2 YFSETQ come from the germline V gene. The ends were cut back, 2 bases at V and 5 bases at J, with 20 bases in the middle. This CDR3 spans 18 amino acids. The CDR3 DNA reads TGCGCCAGCAGCTTAAGTAGCGGTAGGCTTACCAGGGCCAACGTCCTGACTTTC. This gives the protein CASSLSSGRLTRANVLTF.

J is TRBJ2-5 and V is TRBV6-6, with 8 bases lining up with TRBD1. CDR1 MNHNY and CDR2 SVGAGI come from the germline V gene (reference sequence). J was trimmed by 4 bases and V by 1 base; bases with no gene match: 5. This CDR3 is built from 15 residues. The CDR3 coding sequence is TGTGCCAGCAGTTACTTACAGGGGGATGGAGAGACCCAGTACTTC. Translated: CASSYLQGDGETQYF.

The chain couples TRBV18 to TRBJ2-6, with TRBD1 identical over 10 bases. The CDR3 is 16 amino acids. The germline V gene has CDR1 KGHSH and CDR2 LQKENI. V shed 5 bases and J 2 bases; nucleotides not matched to a gene: 3. The CDR3 sequence: CASSSDRGTGANVLTF. The CDR3 nucleotides read TGTGCCAGCTCATCGGACAGGGGGACTGGGGCCAACGTCCTGACTTTC.

Only a few counts were recorded for this clone. The rearrangement joins TRBV5-1 to TRBJ1-1; D is possibly TRBD1 (6 bases). Trimming took off 7 bases at V and 2 bases at J, with 12 bases between the two ends. The CDR3 extends over 13 amino acids. Germline V gene data show CDR1 as SGHRS and CDR2 as YFSETQ. CDR3 loop: CASVKQGNTEAFF. For the CDR3, the DNA is TGCGCCAGCGTCAAACAGGGCAACACTGAAGCTTTCTTT.

Here the CDR3 DNA reads TGTGCCAGCAGTTCCCAGGGGGCTTATGAGCAGTTCTTC. It encodes CASSSQGAYEQFF. V usage is TRBV27 and J usage is TRBJ2-1, with 8 bases aligning to TRBD1. Unmatched junction bases numbered 4, after V lost 4 bases and J lost 8 bases. The CDR3 spans 13 residues. Per the germline V gene, CDR1 is MNHEY and CDR2 is SMNVEV (reference sequence).

With respect to this clone: With only one base between it and a far larger clone, this is likely a read error. The same CDR3 arises from other DNA sequences in this sample as well. This rearrangement joins TRBV5-4 to TRBJ2-5, with D possibly being TRBD1 (6 bases). Germline loops: CDR1 SGHNT, CDR2 YYREEE (reference sequence). This CDR3 contains 14 residues. The V end was cut by 4 bases, the J end by 1 base, with 11 bases between. CDR3 DNA: TGTGCCAGCAGCCCGACAGGACTCCAAGAGACCCAGTACTTC. It encodes CASSPTGLQETQYF.